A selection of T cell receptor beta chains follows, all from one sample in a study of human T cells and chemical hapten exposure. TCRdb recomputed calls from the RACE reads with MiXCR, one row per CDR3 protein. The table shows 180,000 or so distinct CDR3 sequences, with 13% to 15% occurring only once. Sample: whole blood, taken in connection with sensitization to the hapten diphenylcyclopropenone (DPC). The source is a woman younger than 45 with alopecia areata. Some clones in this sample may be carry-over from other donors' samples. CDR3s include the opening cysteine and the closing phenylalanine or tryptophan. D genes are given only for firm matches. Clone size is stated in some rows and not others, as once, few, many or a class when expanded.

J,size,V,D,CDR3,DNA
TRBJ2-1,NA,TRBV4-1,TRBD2,CASSQPAWRRELGYNEQFF,TGCGCCAGCAGCCAACCCGCGTGGCGGCGGGAGCTAGGCTACAATGAGCAGTTCTTC
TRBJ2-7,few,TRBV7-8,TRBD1,CASSLGDSSYEQYF,TGTGCCAGCAGCTTAGGGGACAGCTCCTACGAGCAGTACTTC
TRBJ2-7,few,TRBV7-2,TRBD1,CASSYEPGQGTTYEQYF,TGTGCCAGCAGCTATGAACCGGGACAGGGGACAACCTACGAGCAGTACTTC
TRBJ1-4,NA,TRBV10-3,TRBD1,CAIRPGTGEQKLFF,TGTGCCATCAGGCCCGGGACAGGGGAACAAAAACTGTTTTTT
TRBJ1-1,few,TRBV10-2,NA,CASSRTVMNTEAFF,TGCGCCAGCAGTCGGACAGTAATGAACACTGAAGCTTTCTTT
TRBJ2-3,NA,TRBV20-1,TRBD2,CSATRLAGTTDTQYF,TGCAGTGCTACACGACTAGCGGGTACCACAGATACGCAGTATTTT
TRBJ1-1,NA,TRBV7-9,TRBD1,CASSLGQGDTEAFF,TGTGCCAGCAGCTTGGGACAGGGGGACACTGAAGCTTTCTTT
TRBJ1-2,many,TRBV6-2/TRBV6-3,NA,CASSYAGPRGYTF,TGTGCCAGCAGTTACGCCGGCCCCCGAGGCTACACCTTC
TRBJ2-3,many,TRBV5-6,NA,CASSFRGLAGSTDTQYF,TGTGCCAGCAGCTTCAGGGGGCTAGCGGGATCTACAGATACGCAGTATTTT
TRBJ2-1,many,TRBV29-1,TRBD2,CSAMSRLAGVQFF,TGCAGCGCAATGTCCCGACTAGCGGGAGTTCAGTTCTTC
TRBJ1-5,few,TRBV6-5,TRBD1,CASSYLTGGQPQHF,TGTGCCAGCAGTTACTTAACAGGGGGTCAGCCCCAGCATTTT
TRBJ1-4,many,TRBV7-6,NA,CASSLAPSTNEKLFF,TGTGCCAGCAGCTTAGCCCCCTCGACTAATGAAAAACTGTTTTTT
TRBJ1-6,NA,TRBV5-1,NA,CASRPDEGSPLHF,TGCGCCAGTAGACCTGATGAGGGCTCACCCCTCCACTTT
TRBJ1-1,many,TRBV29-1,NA,CSVFWTGNTEAFF,TGCAGCGTTTTCTGGACCGGGAACACTGAAGCTTTCTTT
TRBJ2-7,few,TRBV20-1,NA,CSARDLGQGSSYEQYF,TGCAGTGCTAGAGATCTAGGGCAGGGAAGCTCCTACGAGCAGTACTTC